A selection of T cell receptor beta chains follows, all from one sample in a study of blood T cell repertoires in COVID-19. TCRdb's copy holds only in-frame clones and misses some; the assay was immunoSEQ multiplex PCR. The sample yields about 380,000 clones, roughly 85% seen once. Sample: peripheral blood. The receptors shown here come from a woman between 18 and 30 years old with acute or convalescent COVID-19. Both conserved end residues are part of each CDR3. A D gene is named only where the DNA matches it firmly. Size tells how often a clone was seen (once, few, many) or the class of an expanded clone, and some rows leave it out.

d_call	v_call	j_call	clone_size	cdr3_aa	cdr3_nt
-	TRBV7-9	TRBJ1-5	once	CASSLGTATNQPQHF	TGTGCCAGCAGCTTAGGCACAGCAACTAATCAGCCCCAGCATTTT
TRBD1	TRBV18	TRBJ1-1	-	CASSPGTAEAFF	TGTGCCAGCTCACCGGGGACAGCTGAAGCTTTCTTT
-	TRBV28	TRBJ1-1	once	CASSPILRLLNTEAFF	TGTGCCAGCAGTCCCATCCTCAGGCTACTCAACACTGAAGCTTTCTTT
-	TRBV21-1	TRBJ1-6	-	CASGQGALRDSPLHF	TGTGCCAGTGGACAGGGGGCGCTCAGGGATTCACCCCTCCACTTT
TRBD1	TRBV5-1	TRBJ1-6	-	CASSPSQQGADSPLHF	TGCGCCAGCAGCCCGAGTCAACAGGGGGCTGATTCACCCCTCCACTTT
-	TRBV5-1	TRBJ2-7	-	CASSFAGPYEQYF	TGCGCCAGCAGCTTTGCGGGACCTTACGAGCAGTACTTC
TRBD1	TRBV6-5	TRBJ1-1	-	CASNPTGGYTEAFF	TGTGCCAGCAACCCGACAGGGGGGTATACTGAAGCTTTCTTT
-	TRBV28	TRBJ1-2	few	CASSPLPGIRGYTF	TGTGCCAGCAGCCCTTTACCAGGGATTAGAGGCTACACCTTC
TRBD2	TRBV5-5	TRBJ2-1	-	CASSPGLGPREQFF	TGTGCCAGCAGCCCCGGACTAGGGCCCAGGGAGCAGTTCTTC
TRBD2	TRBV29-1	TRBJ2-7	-	CSVVGLAGRAYEQYF	TGCAGCGTTGTCGGACTAGCGGGACGAGCCTACGAGCAGTACTTC
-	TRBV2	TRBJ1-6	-	CASSGSWGHLNSPLHF	TGTGCCAGCAGCGGGAGCTGGGGTCACCTGAATTCACCCCTCCACTTT
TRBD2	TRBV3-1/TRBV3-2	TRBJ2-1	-	CASSLKSGGAFEQFF	TGTGCCAGTAGTTTAAAGAGCGGGGGGGCCTTTGAGCAGTTCTTC
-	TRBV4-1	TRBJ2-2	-	CASSQAAGGHGELFF	TGCGCCAGCAGCCAAGCGGCCGGGGGGCACGGGGAGCTGTTTTTT
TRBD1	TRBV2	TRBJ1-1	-	CASTLRTGNNGNTEAFF	TGTGCCAGCACCTTACGGACAGGGAATAACGGGAACACTGAAGCTTTCTTT
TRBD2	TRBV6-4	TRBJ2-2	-	CASSDGAGVVNTGELFF	TGTGCCAGCAGTGACGGAGCGGGAGTTGTGAACACCGGGGAGCTGTTTTTT
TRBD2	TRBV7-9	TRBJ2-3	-	CASSPTRLAGEADTQYF	TGTGCCAGCAGCCCCACGCGACTAGCGGGAGAGGCAGATACGCAGTATTTT
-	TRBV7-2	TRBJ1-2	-	CASTKEGWDYGYTF	TGTGCCAGCACTAAGGAGGGCTGGGACTATGGCTACACCTTC
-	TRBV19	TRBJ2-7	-	CASSNSFNFDRSYEQYF	TGTGCCAGTAGTAATTCCTTTAATTTCGACAGGAGCTACGAGCAGTACTTC
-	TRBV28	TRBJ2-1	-	CASSLAQSGRGYNEQFF	TGTGCCAGCAGTTTAGCTCAATCTGGGCGGGGATACAATGAGCAGTTCTTC
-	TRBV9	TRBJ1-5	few	CASSVESTGQPQHF	TGTGCCAGCAGCGTAGAATCGACGGGTCAGCCCCAGCATTTT